These 32 T cell receptor beta chains came from one sample sequenced in a study of Ad26.COV2.S vaccination and SARS-CoV-2 variants. Regarding treatment: 15 to 20 received Ad26.COV2.S at low or high dose, single or two shots; about five received placebo; per-sample allocation not given. After the first vaccine or placebo injection, samples were drawn on day 63. Generated by immunoSEQ multiplex PCR, the TCRdb table keeps only in-frame clones and is missing some. This sample has roughly 270,000 clones, with 87% found just once. The specimen comprised peripheral blood, sampled in a trial of Ad26.COV2.S vaccine versus placebo. These receptors all stem from a person aged 18-65 years who received the Ad26.COV2.S COVID-19 vaccine or a placebo.

This clone was picked up one time. V and J are TRBV5-1 and TRBJ1-1, with D hard to call. Germline lookup yields CDR1 SGHRS and CDR2 YFSETQ. The CDR3 sequence is 13 residues long. Trimming cost V 0 bases and J 7 bases, with 10 bases left between them. As DNA, the CDR3 is TGCGCCAGCAGCTTGGGGACCGACGGTGAAGCTTTCTTT. Its translation is CASSLGTDGEAFF.

The chain is built from TRBV5-1 and TRBJ2-3; 13 bases agree with TRBD2. Per the germline V gene, CDR1 is SGHRS and CDR2 is YFSETQ. Unmatched junction bases numbered 0, after V lost 1 base and J lost 4 bases. The CDR3 consists of 15 residues. The CDR3 sequence: CASSLTSGGADTQYF. The CDR3 region has the DNA TGCGCCAGCAGCTTGACTAGCGGGGGGGCAGATACGCAGTATTTT. Filled out from reference TRBV5-1 and TRBJ2-3, the complete variable domain reads KAGVTQTPRYLIKTRGQQVTLSCSPISGHRSVSWYQQTPGQGLQFLFEYFSETQRNKGNFPGRFSGRQFSNSRSEMNVSTLELGDSALYLCASSLTSGGADTQYFGPGTRLTVL.

The V and J genes are TRBV5-5 and TRBJ2-7; weak D call: TRBD1 (7 bases). The CDR3 totals 18 residues. Trimming shortened V by 3 bases and J by 4 bases, and 26 bases separated the two germline ends. Germline values: CDR1 SGHKS, CDR2 YYEKEE (reference sequence). Here the CDR3 reads CASSYPGQFILARYEQYF. CDR3 nucleotides: TGTGCCAGCAGCTACCCGGGACAGTTCATCCTAGCGCGGTACGAGCAGTACTTC. The full variable domain, in which reference TRBV5-5 and TRBJ2-7 provide the parts outside the CDR3, is DAGVTQSPTHLIKTRGQQVTLRCSPISGHKSVSWYQQVLGQGPQFIFQYYEKEERGRGNFPDRFSARQFPNYSSELNVNALLLGDSALYLCASSYPGQFILARYEQYFGPGTRLTVT.

V usage is TRBV5-1 and J usage is TRBJ2-2, with 7 bases matching TRBD1. Losses at the gene ends were 3 bases for V and 5 bases for J; bases not matched to a gene: 1. The CDR3 covers 13 residues. The germline V gene encodes CDR1 SGHRS and CDR2 YFSETQ. The CDR3 is CASSSQGTGELFF. DNA of the CDR3: TGCGCCAGCAGCTCACAGGGGACCGGGGAGCTGTTTTTT.

This clone was detected only once. The rearrangement joins TRBV4-1 to TRBJ1-2, with a tentative D call TRBD1 (5 bases). V was cut by 0 bases and J by 5 bases, with 13 bases left in between. The CDR3 is made up of 15 amino acids. The germline CDR1 and CDR2 sequences are MGHRA and YSYEKL. CDR3 residues: CASSQDQGLAYGYTF. The DNA for the CDR3 is TGCGCCAGCAGCCAAGATCAGGGATTAGCGTATGGCTACACCTTC.

The V and J genes are TRBV28 and TRBJ1-2, with D possibly TRBD1 on 6 matching bases. Germline CDR1 and CDR2: MDHEN and SYDVKM. V dropped 4 bases and J dropped 4 bases, with 19 bases sitting between them. The CDR3 extends over 16 amino acids. The CDR3 region is CASSSPGGGPPYGYTF. CDR3 DNA: TGTGCCAGCAGTTCTCCAGGCGGGGGGCCCCCCTATGGCTACACCTTC.

The CDR3 reads CASSVATLGEQYF. The CDR3 DNA reads TGTGCCAGCAGCGTAGCTACTCTTGGCGAGCAGTACTTC. The chain employs TRBV9 and TRBJ2-7; D not certain. The CDR3 consists of 13 residues. With 0 bases removed from V and 6 bases from J, the gap between germline ends came to 10 bases. Germline V CDR1 and CDR2: SGDLS, YYNGEE.

The chain couples TRBV28 to TRBJ1-5; D ambiguous. Trimming took off 2 bases at V and 5 bases at J, with 10 bases between the two ends. Germline CDR1 is MDHEN and CDR2 is SYDVKM. The CDR3 contains 14 residues. CDR3 protein: CASSLVSKDQPQHF. The CDR3 DNA reads TGTGCCAGCAGTTTAGTTTCTAAAGATCAGCCCCAGCATTTT.

The chain is built from TRBV19 and TRBJ1-3; no definite D call. Germline CDR1 and CDR2: LNHDA and SQIVND (reference sequence). V gave up 3 bases and J gave up 7 bases, with 13 bases separating them. CDR3 size: 14 residues. CDR3 sequence reads: CASSMLQPSNTIYF. The CDR3 DNA sequence: TGTGCCAGTAGTATGCTCCAGCCGTCGAACACCATATATTTT.

Worth noting for this clone: Different DNA sequences within this sample yield the same CDR3. The chain is built from TRBV6-1 and TRBJ2-3; TRBD1 matches 7 bases. The trim removed 3 bases at V and 4 bases at J, leaving 4 bases unmatched. Germline V gene sequence: CDR1 MNHNS, CDR2 SASEGT. The CDR3 covers 14 residues. In nucleotides, the CDR3 is TGTGCCAGCAGTGACCAAACAGGGGCAGATACGCAGTATTTT. Its protein is CASSDQTGADTQYF.

The CDR3: CASSQGTWSTEAFF. CDR3 nucleotides: TGTGCCAGCAGCCAAGGGACATGGTCGACTGAAGCTTTCTTT. The V call is TRBV5-6, the J call TRBJ1-1; tentatively, D is TRBD1 (6 bases). With 4 bases removed from V and 5 bases from J, the gap between germline ends came to 15 bases. The CDR3 covers 14 residues. Looked up from germline, CDR1 is SGHDT and CDR2 is YYEEEE.

The rearrangement uses TRBV2 and TRBJ1-1, with a possible D match to TRBD1 (5 bases). Germline V gene lookup returns CDR1 SNHLY and CDR2 FYNNEI. The CDR3 runs 14 residues. Trimming pared 3 bases from V and 4 bases from J, leaving 12 bases between. The CDR3 spells CASSDYGGSTEAFF. The CDR3 bases are TGTGCCAGCAGTGACTATGGGGGGTCCACTGAAGCTTTCTTT.

This chain uses TRBV10-3 with TRBJ2-2, with D possibly being TRBD1 (6 bases). The CDR3 extends over 15 amino acids. Germline-derived CDR1 and CDR2 are ENHRY and SYGVKD. The ends were cut back, 11 bases at V and 0 bases at J, with 16 bases in the middle. The CDR3 bases are TGTGCCGTTGGGGGAGCAGGGGCGAACACCGGGGAGCTGTTTTTT. Protein: CAVGGAGANTGELFF.

The chain employs TRBV25-1 and TRBJ1-3; D ambiguous. The CDR3 totals 14 residues. V was pared by 0 bases and J by 5 bases, with 8 bases between. CDR1 is MGHDK and CDR2 is SYGVNS in the germline V gene. In nucleotides, the CDR3 is TGTGCCAGCAGTGAATATGGCAGACGAAACACCATATATTTT. Its translation is CASSEYGRRNTIYF.

The chain joins TRBV6-4 to TRBJ2-7, with TRBD1 matching over 8 bases. The CDR3 sequence is 14 residues long. V trimming: 7 bases; J trimming: 0 bases; junction bases outside the gene matches: 5. Germline CDR1 is MRHNA and CDR2 is SNTAGT. CDR3 bases: TGTGCCAGCAACAGGACAGGGAACTCCTACGAGCAGTACTTC. Translated, it gives CASNRTGNSYEQYF.

J is TRBJ1-4 and V is TRBV5-1; D not resolved. Trimming removed 0 bases at V and 0 bases at J, with 6 bases between. CDR1 and CDR2 (germline): SGHRS, YFSETQ. The CDR3 loop spans 15 amino acids. The CDR3 DNA reads TGCGCCAGCAGCTTGGTCCGGGCAACTAATGAAAAACTGTTTTTT. This codes for CASSLVRATNEKLFF.

This sequence joins TRBV5-1 and TRBJ1-6; a weak D match, TRBD1 (6 bases). With 4 bases removed from V and 6 bases from J, the gap between germline ends came to 11 bases. This CDR3 region has 14 residues. Per the germline V gene, CDR1 is SGHRS and CDR2 is YFSETQ. CDR3 sequence: CASSREGGNSPLHF. DNA of the CDR3: TGCGCCAGCAGCAGGGAGGGGGGTAATTCACCCCTCCACTTT.

This clone was seen more than once but under ten times. J is TRBJ1-5 and V is TRBV6-4; the D gene is possibly TRBD1 (6 bases). Germline-derived CDR1 and CDR2 are MRHNA and SNTAGT. This CDR3 is 13 amino acids long. Trimming pared 3 bases from V and 6 bases from J, leaving 9 bases between. The CDR3: CASSEQGGQPQHF. The CDR3 region has the DNA TGTGCCAGCAGTGAACAGGGTGGTCAGCCCCAGCATTTT.

This clone was observed a handful of times. The chain has TRBV10-1 and TRBJ1-5; 12 bases line up with TRBD1. The CDR3 has 16 residues. Germline V gene data show CDR1 as WNHNN and CDR2 as SYGVQD (reference sequence). The V gene end was trimmed by 6 bases and the J gene end by 7 bases; junction bases not matched to a gene: 10. The CDR3 region has the DNA TGCGCCAGCAGAACCGGGACAGGGGGCGGCGACCAGCCCCAGCATTTT. This encodes CASRTGTGGGDQPQHF.

The CDR3, as DNA: TGTGCCAGCAGTTCCACGACTAGCGGGAGATCCTACGAGCAGTACTTC. Protein sequence: CASSSTTSGRSYEQYF. The J gene is TRBJ2-7, the V gene TRBV6-5; 12 bases fit TRBD2. The length of the CDR3 is 16 residues. CDR1 MNHEY and CDR2 SVGAGI come from the germline V gene. V lost 4 bases and J lost 1; bases outside the gene matches: 5.

The rearrangement joins TRBV7-2 to TRBJ1-6; TRBD1 is a possible D gene (5 bases). The CDR3 consists of 17 residues. The germline V and J ends were trimmed by 5 bases and 4 bases, with 18 bases remaining between them. Germline CDR1 SGHTA, CDR2 FQGNSA. The CDR3 region is CASSPYNTGIYNSPLHF. In DNA, the CDR3 is TGTGCCAGCAGCCCCTATAATACAGGAATTTATAATTCACCCCTCCACTTT.

The chain employs TRBV5-1 and TRBJ2-2; D possibly matches TRBD1 or TRBD2 (5 bases each). Trimming pared 4 bases from V and 6 bases from J, leaving 16 bases between. Germline V gives CDR1 SGHRS, CDR2 YFSETQ. CDR3 length: 15 residues. In nucleotides, the CDR3 is TGCGCCAGCAGCCTACGACTAAGGGACGCCGGGGAGCTGTTTTTT. Its translation is CASSLRLRDAGELFF.

The sample holds many counts of this clone. V is TRBV6-5 and J is TRBJ1-2; D may be TRBD1 (5 bases). This CDR3 contains 13 residues. Germline CDR1 MNHEY, CDR2 SVGAGI. V was pared by 0 bases and J by 8 bases, with 10 bases between. CDR3 protein: CASSYSDTTGYTF. The DNA for the CDR3 is TGTGCCAGCAGTTACTCGGACACGACGGGCTACACCTTC.

The genes are TRBV27 and TRBJ1-1; D is uncertain. The CDR3 runs 13 residues. Germline loops: CDR1 MNHEY, CDR2 SMNVEV (reference sequence). The V end was cut by 5 bases, the J end by 1 base, with 8 bases between. For the CDR3, the DNA is TGTGCCAGCAGTACTGCGGAGAACACTGAAGCTTTCTTT. Its protein product is CASSTAENTEAFF.

The chain has TRBV2 and TRBJ1-2, with 9 bases aligning to TRBD1. CDR3 length: 12 amino acids. V lost 6 bases to trimming and J lost 7 bases; unmatched junction nucleotides: 3. Germline V lookup: CDR1 SNHLY, CDR2 FYNNEI. The CDR3 DNA follows: TGTGCCAGCAGAAGACAGGGGGGTGGCTACACCTTC. Amino acid sequence: CASRRQGGGYTF.

V usage is TRBV9 and J usage is TRBJ1-1, with 8 bases fitting TRBD1. The germline CDR1 and CDR2 sequences are SGDLS and YYNGEE. V gave up 3 bases and J gave up 4 bases; unmatched junction bases: 8. The CDR3 length is 15 residues. For the CDR3, the DNA is TGTGCCAGCAGCGCCATGACAGGGGTAGGCACTGAAGCTTTCTTT. It yields the protein CASSAMTGVGTEAFF.

V gene TRBV6-5 combines with J gene TRBJ1-6; possible D gene TRBD1, 6 bases. Trimming removed 7 bases from V and 8 bases from J, with 18 bases in between. From germline, CDR1 is MNHEY and CDR2 SVGAGI. This CDR3 has 15 residues. This CDR3 is CASMLRDRQDSPLHF. CDR3 nucleotide sequence: TGTGCCAGCATGCTGAGAGACCGACAGGATTCACCCCTCCACTTT.

The chain combines TRBV24-1 with TRBJ2-1; TRBD2 agrees at 9 bases. Germline V gene data show CDR1 as KGHDR and CDR2 as SFDVKD. V lost 4 bases and J lost 7; bases outside the gene matches: 4. The CDR3 has 14 amino acids. The CDR3 reads CATSDSGRFNEQFF. The CDR3 DNA sequence: TGTGCCACCAGTGACAGCGGGAGGTTTAATGAGCAGTTCTTC.

The chain uses TRBV6-6 and TRBJ1-5; 10 bases line up with TRBD1. V was clipped by 0 bases and J by 4 bases; unmatched bases: 3. The V gene's germline CDR1 is MNHNY and CDR2 SVGAGI (reference sequence). This CDR3 is built from 16 residues. DNA of the CDR3: TGTGCCAGCAGTTACTCTGGGACAGGGGTGAATCAGCCCCAGCATTTT. Translated: CASSYSGTGVNQPQHF.

The chain combines TRBV4-3 with TRBJ2-4; the D gene is possibly TRBD1 (6 bases). This CDR3 is built from 17 residues. Germline-derived CDR1 and CDR2 are LGHNA and YSLEER. Trimming pared 4 bases from V and 6 bases from J, leaving 22 bases between. The chain's CDR3 is CASSPKPTGATSNIQYF. The CDR3 bases are TGCGCCAGCAGCCCTAAACCGACAGGAGCTACCTCAAACATTCAGTACTTC.

V usage is TRBV21-1 and J usage is TRBJ2-7; TRBD2, as called in the table, went unchecked against the DNA. TRBV21-1 counts as a pseudogene. This CDR3 is built from 14 residues. The CDR3 DNA reads as TGTGCCAGCAGCAAAGTAAGGTCCCCGGGCGAGCAGTACTTC. Translation: CASSKVRSPGEQYF.

This chain links TRBV18 with TRBJ1-1; D is undetermined. This CDR3 contains 14 residues. Between the trimmed V and J ends, which lost 6 bases and 5 bases, there was a span of 16 bases. Germline CDR1 KGHSH, CDR2 LQKENI. The CDR3 region has the DNA TGTGCCAGCTCCCTTACAGTCCAGTCGACTGAAGCTTTCTTT. As protein: CASSLTVQSTEAFF.